The rows below give T cell receptor beta chains drawn from one sample of a study of Ad26.COV2.S vaccination and SARS-CoV-2 variants. This table comes from immunoSEQ multiplex PCR, and its TCRdb copy is limited to in-frame clones, with some not included. The data show 350,000 to 500,000 clones, with roughly 89% seen just once and 2.5% held by the top ten. The source was peripheral blood, collected in a trial of Ad26.COV2.S vaccine versus placebo. The origin of the receptors is a person between 18 and 65 years old who received the Ad26.COV2.S COVID-19 vaccine or a placebo. Each CDR3 is given with its conserved first and last residue. Each record gives: CDR3 DNA, CDR3 protein, J gene, clone size, D gene, V gene. A D gene is named only where the DNA matches it firmly. Clone size is given for some rows only: seen once, a few or many times, or a class if the clone is expanded.

TGTGCCAGCAGTGAAAGGTGGACCAGGGGGGGATCACCCCTCCACTTT | CASSERWTRGGSPLHF | TRBJ1-6 | once | TRBD1 | TRBV2
TGTGCCACCAGCATCTGGGGGGGGACAGGGGGCCTTCAGCCCCAGCATTTT | CATSIWGGTGGLQPQHF | TRBJ1-5 | NA | TRBD1 | TRBV15
TGTGCCAGCAGCTTTACAGGGTATGGCTACACCTTC | CASSFTGYGYTF | TRBJ1-2 | few | NA | TRBV7-2
TGTGCCAGCAGCGTAGACTCGTACAATGAGCAGTTCTTC | CASSVDSYNEQFF | TRBJ2-1 | NA | NA | TRBV6-5
TGTGCCAGCAGCCGACCGATTGACTCTGGAAACACCATATATTTT | CASSRPIDSGNTIYF | TRBJ1-3 | NA | NA | TRBV28
TGTGCCAGCAGGGGTACAGATACGCAGTATTTT | CASRGTDTQYF | TRBJ2-3 | NA | NA | TRBV5-6
TGTGCCAGCAGTAATCCCGGAGGGGAGACCCAGTACTTC | CASSNPGGETQYF | TRBJ2-5 | NA | NA | TRBV6-5
TGTGCCAGCAGTTCGGACATAATTCTAGCCAAAAACATTCAGTACTTC | CASSSDIILAKNIQYF | TRBJ2-4 | NA | NA | TRBV27
TGTGCCAGCAGCTCAGACAGGATCCCAGATACGCAGTATTTT | CASSSDRIPDTQYF | TRBJ2-3 | NA | NA | TRBV7-9
TGTGCCAGCAGCCAATTGCAGGGGAAGGGATACACTGAAGCTTTCTTT | CASSQLQGKGYTEAFF | TRBJ1-1 | NA | NA | TRBV14
TGTGCCAGCAGTGAGGAAAGGCATAGCAATCAGCCCCAGCATTTT | CASSEERHSNQPQHF | TRBJ1-5 | NA | NA | TRBV2
TGTGCCAGCAGCGTGGAGCCAGGGGCGAACTATGGCTACACCTTC | CASSVEPGANYGYTF | TRBJ1-2 | NA | NA | TRBV11-3
TGTGCCTGGGGGACAGGGTACGTGCCTGCGACCCAGTACTTC | CAWGTGYVPATQYF | TRBJ2-5 | NA | TRBD1 | TRBV30
TGTGCCAGCAGCCCTGGGGGCCCTAGCGGGGGCCTCCCCCTTTCTGGGGCCAACGTCCTGACTTTC | CASSPGGPSGGLPLSGANVLTF | TRBJ2-6 | NA | TRBD2 | TRBV3-1/TRBV3-2
TGTGCCAGCAGCCCATACAGGGCCGGGGAGCTGTTTTTT | CASSPYRAGELFF | TRBJ2-2 | few | NA | TRBV5-4
TGTGCCAGCAGCTTAAATACAGGGGGCACTGAAGCTTTCTTT | CASSLNTGGTEAFF | TRBJ1-1 | NA | TRBD1 | TRBV7-9
TGCGCCAGCAGCACTAGCGGGGGGAACACAGATACGCAGTATTTT | CASSTSGGNTDTQYF | TRBJ2-3 | NA | TRBD2 | TRBV5-1
TGCGCCAGCAGCCTCGGGACTAGGAGCACAGATACGCAGTATTTT | CASSLGTRSTDTQYF | TRBJ2-3 | NA | TRBD2 | TRBV4-3
TGTGCCGTCCACCCCGGGGTTCGGTATGGCTACACCTTC | CAVHPGVRYGYTF | TRBJ1-2 | NA | NA | TRBV28
TGCGCCAGCAGCTTGGGGTTACAGTTAGCCTACGAGCAGTACTTC | CASSLGLQLAYEQYF | TRBJ2-7 | NA | NA | TRBV5-1
TGTGCCAGCAGCTTAGCCAGCGGGGCCGGGGAGCTGTTTTTT | CASSLASGAGELFF | TRBJ2-2 | NA | TRBD2 | TRBV7-2
TGCAGCGTTGAAGGAGGCTATGGCTACACCTTC | CSVEGGYGYTF | TRBJ1-2 | few | NA | TRBV29-1
TGCGCCAGCAGCCAAGCGCCCCGTGGTAGCGGGAGGTCAGATACGCAGTATTTT | CASSQAPRGSGRSDTQYF | TRBJ2-3 | NA | TRBD2 | TRBV4-1
TGTGCCAGCAGCTCCCAGGGGGGAAGTCCCGGGGATACGCAGTATTTT | CASSSQGGSPGDTQYF | TRBJ2-3 | NA | NA | TRBV7-3
TGTGCCAGCAGCACAGGACAGGCCCCAGAGACCCAGTACTTC | CASSTGQAPETQYF | TRBJ2-5 | NA | TRBD1 | TRBV13
TGCAGTGCTAGCATCAATGAGCAGTTCTTC | CSASINEQFF | TRBJ2-1 | NA | NA | TRBV20-1
TGTGCCAGCAGCCAAGGCGGTCCGTCAACCTCTGGAAACACCATATATTTT | CASSQGGPSTSGNTIYF | TRBJ1-3 | NA | NA | TRBV4-2
TGCGCCAGCAGCCGCCAGGGACTGGACTACAATGAGCAGTTCTTC | CASSRQGLDYNEQFF | TRBJ2-1 | NA | NA | TRBV4-1
TGTGCCTGGTGGACAGGGACCCTAAGGAACACTGAAGCTTTCTTT | CAWWTGTLRNTEAFF | TRBJ1-1 | NA | TRBD1 | TRBV30
TGTGCCAGCAGCCCCGGGCGGGGTGAGCAGTTCTTC | CASSPGRGEQFF | TRBJ2-1 | NA | NA | TRBV7-2
TGTGCCAGCAGCGGGGGAGCGGCAGGACCCAATCAGCCCCAGCATTTT | CASSGGAAGPNQPQHF | TRBJ1-5 | NA | NA | TRBV9
TGTGCCAGCAGCCAAGATATGACAGGCAACTCTGGAAACACCATATATTTT | CASSQDMTGNSGNTIYF | TRBJ1-3 | NA | NA | TRBV4-2
TGTGCCAGCAGTTACCCACGTCCACCTCCGGACGAGCAGTACTTC | CASSYPRPPPDEQYF | TRBJ2-7 | few | NA | TRBV6-2/TRBV6-3
TGTGCCAGCAGCCCGGCCAGGGGGCTTGGCTATGGCTACACCTTC | CASSPARGLGYGYTF | TRBJ1-2 | once | TRBD1 | TRBV5-6
TGTGCCAGCAGCCAACCCTTATCCCGTAATTCACCCCTCCACTTT | CASSQPLSRNSPLHF | TRBJ1-6 | NA | NA | TRBV3-1/TRBV3-2
TGCAGCGCTTGGACGGATTATGGCTACACCTTC | CSAWTDYGYTF | TRBJ1-2 | NA | NA | TRBV29-1
TGTGCCAGCAGCCAAACTACGGAGACCCAGTACTTC | CASSQTTETQYF | TRBJ2-5 | once | NA | TRBV3-1/TRBV3-2
TGTGCCAGCAGCGCCACCGGGACAGGGCGTTCACCCCTCCACTTT | CASSATGTGRSPLHF | TRBJ1-6 | NA | TRBD1 | TRBV7-9
TGTGCCAGCAGCTTGTCGGCGAGAGAGTATAATTCACCCCTCCACTTT | CASSLSAREYNSPLHF | TRBJ1-6 | once | NA | TRBV5-4
TGTGCCAGCAGCTTCGCGTCACCCTACGAGCAGTACTTC | CASSFASPYEQYF | TRBJ2-7 | NA | NA | TRBV5-6
TGTGCCAGCAGCCCCGGACTAGCGGGAGAGACCCAGTACTTC | CASSPGLAGETQYF | TRBJ2-5 | NA | TRBD2 | TRBV9
TGTGCCAGCAACGAGGAGGGAGCAAACACCATATATTTT | CASNEEGANTIYF | TRBJ1-3 | NA | NA | TRBV2
TGTGCCAGCAGCTTAGGAAACAGGGGTTCAGAGACCCAGTACTTC | CASSLGNRGSETQYF | TRBJ2-5 | NA | TRBD1 | TRBV11-3
TGTGCCTGGTCCGGACGGGCGGGACTGGACAATGAGCAGTTCTTC | CAWSGRAGLDNEQFF | TRBJ2-1 | NA | NA | TRBV30
TGTGCCTGGAGTTCGGTTTCTGGAAACACCATATATTTT | CAWSSVSGNTIYF | TRBJ1-3 | few | NA | TRBV30
TGCAGCGTTGAAGGTGGACTAGGCACCGGGGAGCTGTTTTTT | CSVEGGLGTGELFF | TRBJ2-2 | NA | TRBD2 | TRBV29-1
TGCAGCGTTAAAACTGGGGAAAAACTGTTTTTT | CSVKTGEKLFF | TRBJ1-4 | NA | NA | TRBV29-1
TGCGCCAGCAGCTTCTCAGGACGGCAAGAGACCCAGTACTTC | CASSFSGRQETQYF | TRBJ2-5 | NA | NA | TRBV5-1
TGTGCCAGCAGTATGGGTAATACGGGGGAGCTGTTTTTT | CASSMGNTGELFF | TRBJ2-2 | few | NA | TRBV6-5
TGTGCCAGCAGCTTATATGAAGGAGGTAGTGAAGCTTTCTTT | CASSLYEGGSEAFF | TRBJ1-1 | NA | NA | TRBV7-9
TGTGCCAGCGGCCGAGGACAGGGGACTTGGGGCTACACCTTC | CASGRGQGTWGYTF | TRBJ1-2 | few | TRBD1 | TRBV27
TGTGCCACCAGCAGAGACTATGGTAGCTCCTACAATGAGCAGTTCTTC | CATSRDYGSSYNEQFF | TRBJ2-1 | NA | NA | TRBV15